Following are 12 T cell receptor beta chains from one sample sequenced in a study of blood T cell repertoires in COVID-19. Generated by immunoSEQ multiplex PCR, the TCRdb table keeps only in-frame clones and is missing some. The sample carries some 130,000 clones, less than 85% recorded once. Sequenced material: peripheral blood. These receptors were obtained from a woman older than 75 with acute or convalescent COVID-19.

V is TRBV2 and J is TRBJ1-1; no definite D call. V shed 3 bases and J shed 1 base, with 3 bases lying between them. CDR1 and CDR2 from the germline V gene are SNHLY and FYNNEI. The CDR3 is made up of 12 amino acids. The CDR3 here is CASSDRNTEAFF. CDR3 nucleotide sequence: TGTGCCAGCAGTGACAGGAACACTGAAGCTTTCTTT. The full variable domain, with the rest looked up from reference TRBV2 and TRBJ1-1, is EPEVTQTPSHQVTQMGQEVILRCVPISNHLYFYWYRQILGQKVEFLVSFYNNEISEKSEIFDDQFSVERPDGSNFTLKIRSTKLEDSAMYFCASSDRNTEAFFGQGTRLTVV.

This chain joins TRBV21-1 and TRBJ2-5; TRBD1, the D gene given by the table, was not confirmed from the DNA. TRBV21-1 is an annotated pseudogene. The CDR3 sequence is 15 residues long. For the CDR3, the DNA is TGTGCCAGCAGCAACTACAGGGAAGTTGGAGAGACCCAGTACTTC. It yields the protein CASSNYREVGETQYF.

This clone has only a few counts. The J gene is TRBJ1-2, the V gene TRBV21-1. TRBV21-1 is described as a pseudogene. The length of the CDR3 is 13 residues. The chain's CDR3 is CASSRPGDYGYTF. DNA for the CDR3: TGTGCCAGCAGCCGACCGGGGGACTATGGCTACACCTTC.

This chain links TRBV7-2 with TRBJ1-3, with D unclear. V lost 5 bases, J lost 0 bases, and 8 bases lay in between. CDR1 is SGHTA and CDR2 is FQGNSA in the germline V gene. This CDR3 is 14 amino acids long. The CDR3 is CASSRRFSGNTIYF. The DNA for the CDR3 is TGTGCCAGCAGCCGGCGGTTCTCTGGAAACACCATATATTTT.

This chain connects TRBV13 to TRBJ2-1; D uncertain. CDR1 is PRHDT, CDR2 FYEKMQ, per germline (reference sequence). The germline V and J ends were trimmed by 5 bases and 7 bases, with 12 bases remaining between them. CDR3 size: 13 residues. The CDR3, as DNA: TGTGCCAGCAGCACCCGATTTCGGAATGAGCAGTTCTTC. It translates to CASSTRFRNEQFF.

This clone appeared a single time. The chain employs TRBV7-2 and TRBJ2-7, with TRBD2 matching over 8 bases. CDR1 SGHTA and CDR2 FQGNSA come from the germline V gene. The CDR3 runs to 16 residues. The ends lost 1 base at V and 2 bases at J; junction bases unmatched: 7. CDR3 coding DNA: TGTGCCAGCAGCTTAGTTACTAGCGGAGGACCCTACGAGCAGTACTTC. It is translated as CASSLVTSGGPYEQYF.

The sample holds a few counts of this clone. The CDR3 nucleotides are TGCAGCGTTGGCCGGATCGGGATGAACACTGAAGCTTTCTTT. Residues: CSVGRIGMNTEAFF. This chain connects TRBV29-1 to TRBJ1-1; no firm D call. The V end lost 4 bases, the J end lost 0 bases, and 12 bases lay between the germline ends. From germline, CDR1 is SQVTM and CDR2 ANQGSEA. There are 14 residues in the CDR3.

J is TRBJ1-6 and V is TRBV9; the match to TRBD1 covers 7 bases. The CDR3 has 16 amino acids. Germline V gives CDR1 SGDLS, CDR2 YYNGEE. J lost 2 bases, V lost 3 bases, and 5 bases had no gene match. CDR3 residues: CASSAGTATYNSPLHF. The DNA of the CDR3 is TGTGCCAGCAGCGCCGGGACAGCAACCTATAATTCACCCCTCCACTTT.

The chain employs TRBV3-1 (or the pseudogene TRBV3-2) and TRBJ2-7, with 7 bases aligning to TRBD2. The CDR3 consists of 15 residues. The germline gives CDR1 LGHDT, CDR2 YNNKEL (reference sequence). J gave up 4 bases and V 3 bases, and 9 bases lay outside the gene matches. The CDR3 region has the DNA TGTGCCAGCAGCCACTCATTAGCGGGTGGTTACGAGCAGTACTTC. Its translation: CASSHSLAGGYEQYF.

Written as DNA, the CDR3 is TGTGCCAGCAGTTACTCCCGCACCGGGACTAGCGGCTACGAGCAGTACTTC. Residues: CASSYSRTGTSGYEQYF. The genes are TRBV6-2 or TRBV6-3 and TRBJ2-7; 11 positions agree with TRBD2. This CDR3 comprises 17 residues. The germline V gene encodes CDR1 MNHEY and CDR2 SVGEGT. The ends lost 0 bases at V and 3 bases at J; junction bases unmatched: 7.

This clone appeared a few times. The chain links TRBV11-2 to TRBJ2-1; D gene ambiguous. Per the germline V gene, CDR1 is SGHAT and CDR2 is FQNNGV. The CDR3 is 14 residues long. Trimming removed 0 bases at V and 6 bases at J, with 9 bases between. DNA of the CDR3: TGTGCCAGCAGCTTAGATTTCCTCCTCAATGAGCAGTTCTTC. Its protein product is CASSLDFLLNEQFF.

This chain uses TRBV7-2 with TRBJ1-1, with unresolved D. The CDR3 length is 15 residues. V lost 5 bases and J 2 bases, leaving 15 bases between the germline ends. Germline CDR1 is SGHTA and CDR2 is FQGNSA. CDR3 region: CASSPREAANTEAFF. The CDR3 nucleotides read TGTGCCAGCAGCCCGCGGGAAGCGGCAAACACTGAAGCTTTCTTT.